A selection of T cell receptor beta chains follows, all from one sample in a study of cytomegalovirus exposure and HLA in healthy donors. Sequencing was performed with immunoSEQ multiplex PCR; in TCRdb, only in-frame clones are kept and a portion is missing. Across around 52,000 clones, the top ten clones capture roughly 26% of the sample. Sample: PBMCs. The receptors stem from a man in his forties in good health and CMV-seropositive. CDR3s include the opening cysteine and the closing phenylalanine or tryptophan. A D gene is named only where the DNA matches it firmly.

TRBJ2-7 TRBD2 TRBV7-2 CASSFQAGVEQYF TGTGCCAGCAGCTTTCAGGCGGGGGTCGAGCAGTACTTC
TRBJ2-5 . TRBV15 CATSRDQGKETQYF TGTGCCACCAGCAGAGATCAGGGGAAAGAGACCCAGTACTTC
TRBJ1-2 . TRBV10-3 CAISEYWHVF TGTGCCATCAGTGAGTATTGGCACGTCTTC
TRBJ2-3 . TRBV7-2 CASSLISDTQYF TGTGCCAGCAGCTTAATTTCGGATACGCAGTATTTT
TRBJ2-7 . TRBV6-1 CASSEESTFPHEQYF TGTGCCAGCAGTGAGGAATCGACATTCCCCCACGAGCAGTACTTC
TRBJ2-3 TRBD2 TRBV11-3 CASSPNRLAGDRDTQYF TGTGCCAGCAGCCCCAACCGACTAGCGGGAGATCGAGATACGCAGTATTTT
TRBJ2-7 . TRBV28 CASSSLGFPYEQYF TGTGCCAGCAGTTCACTAGGCTTCCCCTACGAGCAGTACTTC
TRBJ2-1 . TRBV10-3 CAISTADREGNEQFF TGTGCCATCAGTACCGCTGACCGAGAGGGCAATGAGCAGTTCTTC
TRBJ2-7 TRBD2 TRBV6-5 CASSYGGGGGRNEQYF TGTGCCAGCAGTTACGGCGGGGGTGGCGGGAGGAACGAGCAGTACTTC
TRBJ1-1 . TRBV6-6 CASKSTEHTEAFF TGTGCCAGCAAGTCCACAGAACACACTGAAGCTTTCTTT
TRBJ1-3 . TRBV29-1 CSVEGGIDTIYF TGCAGCGTTGAAGGGGGCATAGACACCATATATTTT